This TCR beta chain appears in the sequencing data of a study of OX40 agonist ivuxolimab in advanced cancers. Study-wide results and caveats: Both CD4+ and CD8+ T cell populations in blood had undergone clonal expansion by week 6 at 0.1 to 3.0 mg/kg.

Profiled with immunoSEQ multiplex PCR; TCRdb holds only in-frame clones, not every one. The sample shows 50,000 to 60,000 clones, approximately 91% of them seen only once. Germline CDR1 and CDR2: SGHTA and FQGTGA. The CDR3 totals 14 residues. Trimming removed 0 bases at V and 0 bases at J, with 4 bases between. A note on this clone: The antigen is undetermined. Other DNA sequences in the sample encode the same CDR3.

The receptor comes from an adult with an advanced solid tumor such as melanoma, head and neck, liver or kidney cancer. The sample in question was CD4+ or CD8+ T cells sorted from blood, obtained in a trial of the OX40 agonist ivuxolimab. The rearrangement links TRBV7-3 to TRBJ2-3; no clear D. The CDR3 loop is CASSLTGSTDTQYF. The CDR3 DNA follows: TGTGCCAGCAGCTTAACGGGCAGCACAGATACGCAGTATTTT.